The clone carrying this TCR beta chain came up many times. Its antigen is not identified. The germline V gene has CDR1 SGHRS and CDR2 YFSETQ. The CDR3 is 17 residues long. The germline V and J ends were trimmed by 1 base and 6 bases, with 19 bases remaining between them. This specimen belongs to a study of neurological immune-mediated disorders. The authors produced cDNA by 5'RACE using 10-nucleotide random UMIs. Every sequencing run gave over 200 million TCR-beta sequences, taken from 15-18 subjects. TCRdb called the 5' RACE reads again in MiXCR, with one record for every CDR3 protein. This table holds some 57,000 distinct CDR3 sequences, more than 4% found once. The study, taken as a whole, reports: Phylogenetic grouping assigned the repertoires of 18 of 34 multiple sclerosis patients to a single related-CDR3 cluster, representing a possible signature.

The sample taken for sequencing was PBMCs. This chain uses TRBV5-1 with TRBJ1-4; maybe TRBD1 (6 bases). The sequence came from a woman in her forties or fifties with multiple sclerosis. The CDR3 here is CASSLSAGGAGDEKLFF. The DNA for the CDR3 is TGCGCCAGCAGCTTGTCTGCGGGGGGGGCAGGCGATGAAAAACTGTTTTTT.